This entry is about one T cell receptor beta chain. Its antigen is not identified. Germline V CDR1 and CDR2: SGHRS, YFSETQ. V was cut by 6 bases and J by 1 base, with 9 bases left in between. This CDR3 contains 13 residues. The data originate from a study of blood T cells in healthy people across ages. Overall study context: The template switching approach captured approximately one barcoded beta molecule for every two T cells.

It was with a sample-barcoded 5' primer and a J-beta primer mix that a second PCR of about 6 to 12 cycles was run. Each CDR3 protein is one row after TCRdb ran MiXCR on the 5' RACE reads. The sample comprises 1 million or so distinct CDR3 sequences, 35% to 55% of which are singletons, and 15% to 20% rests with the top ten. Study-level points and caveats: Per million T cells, TCR beta diversity dropped roughly linearly as age increased.

Each sample had at least 6.5 million PBMCs isolated. The receptor was isolated from a woman aged 55-70 years in good health. The specimen was blood. The chain is built from TRBV5-1 and TRBJ2-3, with no clear D. The CDR3 region is CASKAIGTDTQYF. CDR3 nucleotides: TGCGCCAGCAAAGCCATCGGCACAGATACGCAGTATTTT. Together with reference TRBV5-1 and TRBJ2-3, the CDR3 gives the full variable domain: KAGVTQTPRYLIKTRGQQVTLSCSPISGHRSVSWYQQTPGQGLQFLFEYFSETQRNKGNFPGRFSGRQFSNSRSEMNVSTLELGDSALYLCASKAIGTDTQYFGPGTRLTVL.